Sequencing of this T cell receptor (beta chain) was carried out in a study of T-cell memory formation after mild COVID-19. This clonotype was picked up a small number of times. Germline trimming cut 1 base from V and 0 bases from J; bases unmatched to any gene: 3. The V gene's germline CDR1 is SGHTA and CDR2 FQGNSA. The CDR3 runs 17 residues. One entry per CDR3 protein, called by TCRdb with MiXCR from the 5' RACE reads. The data contain more than 100,000 distinct CDR3 sequences, about 6% of them singletons. The rearrangement joins TRBV7-2 to TRBJ2-6; 7 bases are a match to TRBD1. This receptor was taken from an adult woman who had mild COVID-19 (a few samples of this study predate the infection). Cell type and time point are not known. Sequenced sample: PBMCs or a T cell subset sorted from them (not recorded which). The CDR3 DNA reads TGTGCCAGCAGCTTAGGACAGGGCTACTCTGGGGCCAACGTCCTGACTTTC. Its translation is CASSLGQGYSGANVLTF.